One and the same sample provided the 28 T cell receptor beta chains below, sequenced in a study of T cells expressing NK-cell markers. TCRdb reprocessed the 5' RACE reads, with one entry per CDR3 protein and no DNA. The data show 550,000 or so distinct CDR3 sequences, and the top ten clones hold roughly 3.6%. Sequenced material: blood T cells: a sorted CD56 or NKG2C T cell subset, CD4+ or CD8+ T cells, or bulk PBMC T cells (not recorded which). These receptors came from a man aged 18 to 30 in good health.

This CDR3 reads CASSVKSGAFTDTQYF. J is TRBJ2-3 and V is TRBV9; TCRdb calls TRBD1, which cannot be checked without DNA. This CDR3 has 16 amino acids. The germline gives CDR1 SGDLS, CDR2 YYNGEE.

Here the CDR3 reads CASSIGEQGTDTQYF. This chain links TRBV19 with TRBJ2-3; as DNA is missing, the TRBD1 call by TCRdb cannot be tested. Germline values: CDR1 LNHDA, CDR2 SQIVND (reference sequence). This CDR3 comprises 15 residues.

The chain links TRBV20-1 to TRBJ2-1; TCRdb returns TRBD2, unconfirmable since there is no DNA. Germline CDR1 reads DFQATT; CDR2 reads SNEGSKA (reference sequence). CDR3 length: 15 residues. The CDR3 spells CSARDLARAYNEQFF.

J is TRBJ1-1 and V is TRBV29-1. The CDR3 length is 12 residues. The germline V gene encodes CDR1 SQVTM and CDR2 ANQGSEA. CDR3 protein: CSATGSNTEAFF.

The chain links TRBV12-3 or TRBV12-4 to TRBJ2-7. The CDR3 has 13 residues. This CDR3 reads CASTLTPSYEQYF.

The rearrangement uses TRBV6-1 and TRBJ2-1; TCRdb's assignment of TRBD1 cannot be checked, as there is no DNA. Germline CDR1 and CDR2: MNHNS and SASEGT. The CDR3 consists of 15 residues. The CDR3 is CASRRQTGAHNEQFF.

The J gene is TRBJ2-1, the V gene TRBV11-1; the TRBD1 assignment by TCRdb is unverifiable without DNA. The length of the CDR3 is 12 residues. Germline CDR1 reads SGHAT; CDR2 reads FQDESV (reference sequence). The CDR3 sequence is CASSHQGYEQFF.

The chain has TRBV12-3 or TRBV12-4 and TRBJ2-1; TCRdb names TRBD1, which stays unverified in the absence of DNA. This CDR3 is built from 16 residues. The CDR3 loop is CASSHKGTGLNNEQFF.

The V gene is TRBV5-4, the J gene TRBJ1-1; TCRdb outputs TRBD1, but without DNA this stays unchecked. Germline V lookup: CDR1 SGHNT, CDR2 YYREEE (reference sequence). The CDR3 is 15 amino acids. This CDR3 is CASSPQTGTNTEAFF.

The chain recombines TRBV5-1 with TRBJ2-2; TCRdb selects TRBD2, and the lack of DNA leaves this call unchecked. Germline V gives CDR1 SGHRS, CDR2 YFSETQ. There are 16 residues in the CDR3. CDR3 loop: CASSPRSGVDTGELFF.

V usage is TRBV27 and J usage is TRBJ2-7; without DNA, the TCRdb call of TRBD1 cannot be checked. The CDR3 totals 14 residues. CDR1 MNHEY and CDR2 SMNVEV come from the germline V gene (reference sequence). Here the CDR3 reads CASSAGQVSYEQYF.

The chain's CDR3 is CASRSRQGYRETQYF. The chain couples TRBV6-2 or TRBV6-3 to TRBJ2-5; without DNA, the TCRdb call of TRBD2 cannot be checked. This CDR3 spans 15 amino acids. Germline CDR1 is MNHEY and CDR2 is SVGEGT.

The chain is built from TRBV9 and TRBJ2-3; absent DNA, TCRdb's TRBD2 call cannot be checked. The germline V gene encodes CDR1 SGDLS and CDR2 YYNGEE. The CDR3 sequence is 16 residues long. The CDR3 loop reads CASSVDGRGSTDTQYF.

The chain links TRBV7-2 to TRBJ2-5; TCRdb's D call, TRBD2, is unchecked because there is no DNA. Germline-derived CDR1 and CDR2 are SGHTA and FQGNSA. This CDR3 is built from 14 residues. The CDR3 sequence: CASHTPGLAGTQYF.

The genes are TRBV12-3 or TRBV12-4 and TRBJ2-3; TCRdb selects TRBD1, and the lack of DNA leaves this call unchecked. This CDR3 is built from 17 residues. The CDR3 is CASSLVLGQGGTDTQYF.

The V and J genes are TRBV7-2 and TRBJ2-1; the D gene TCRdb calls, TRBD2, cannot be checked with no DNA. CDR1 is SGHTA and CDR2 is FQGNSA in the germline V gene. The CDR3 has 17 amino acids. CDR3: CASSSKLAGVIYNEQFF.

The chain combines TRBV10-3 with TRBJ2-1; TCRdb's D call, TRBD2, is unchecked because there is no DNA. The CDR3 extends over 12 amino acids. Germline lookup yields CDR1 ENHRY and CDR2 SYGVKD. CDR3 residues: CAIRGEYNEQFF.

The chain is built from TRBV6-6 and TRBJ1-3. This CDR3 comprises 13 residues. Germline V gene data show CDR1 as MNHNY and CDR2 as SVGAGI (reference sequence). This CDR3 is CASSHTPGNTIYF.

The gene calls are TRBV29-1 and TRBJ2-1; TCRdb outputs TRBD1, but without DNA this stays unchecked. The CDR3 is 14 amino acids. Germline loops: CDR1 SQVTM, CDR2 ANQGSEA. The CDR3 loop is CSVESGAVPDEQFF.

V usage is TRBV28 and J usage is TRBJ1-1. Germline loops: CDR1 MDHEN, CDR2 SYDVKM. This CDR3 is built from 13 residues. CDR3 region: CASSPGGEYEAFF.

The V and J genes are TRBV6-2 or TRBV6-3 and TRBJ1-1. The CDR3 loop spans 12 amino acids. Germline CDR1 reads MNHEY; CDR2 reads SVGEGT. CDR3 loop: CASSYPRAEAFF.

The V call is TRBV7-2, the J call TRBJ2-2; TCRdb indicates TRBD2, and absent DNA this call remains unverified. CDR1 SGHTA and CDR2 FQGNSA come from the germline V gene. The CDR3 totals 16 residues. CDR3 residues: CASSSGLAGTTGELFF.

V is TRBV24-1 and J is TRBJ2-2; the D gene TCRdb calls, TRBD1, cannot be checked with no DNA. This CDR3 contains 13 residues. In germline, CDR1 is KGHDR, CDR2 SFDVKD. CDR3 sequence reads: CATTPDGTGELFF.

The chain carries TRBV15 and TRBJ2-2. In germline, CDR1 is LNHNV, CDR2 YYDKDF (reference sequence). CDR3 size: 16 residues. CDR3 sequence reads: CATSGVPGLSTGELFF.

The chain joins TRBV15 to TRBJ2-1; the TRBD2 assignment by TCRdb is unverifiable without DNA. Germline assignment: CDR1 LNHNV and CDR2 YYDKDF (reference sequence). The CDR3 has 16 amino acids. CDR3 region: CATSRDGGLAGDEQFF.

CDR3 sequence: CASSLADLIYNEQFF. The gene calls are TRBV25-1 and TRBJ2-1. This CDR3 spans 15 amino acids. Germline V gene sequence: CDR1 MGHDK, CDR2 SYGVNS.

V gene TRBV20-1 combines with J gene TRBJ2-3; TCRdb selects TRBD1, and the lack of DNA leaves this call unchecked. This CDR3 is built from 12 residues. In germline, CDR1 is DFQATT, CDR2 SNEGSKA (reference sequence). The CDR3 is CSAYRTPDTQYF.

The chain employs TRBV27 and TRBJ2-1; TCRdb's D gene call, TRBD2, goes unchecked for lack of DNA. The CDR3 covers 13 residues. Germline-derived CDR1 and CDR2 are MNHEY and SMNVEV (reference sequence). This CDR3 is CASRGSFANEQFF.